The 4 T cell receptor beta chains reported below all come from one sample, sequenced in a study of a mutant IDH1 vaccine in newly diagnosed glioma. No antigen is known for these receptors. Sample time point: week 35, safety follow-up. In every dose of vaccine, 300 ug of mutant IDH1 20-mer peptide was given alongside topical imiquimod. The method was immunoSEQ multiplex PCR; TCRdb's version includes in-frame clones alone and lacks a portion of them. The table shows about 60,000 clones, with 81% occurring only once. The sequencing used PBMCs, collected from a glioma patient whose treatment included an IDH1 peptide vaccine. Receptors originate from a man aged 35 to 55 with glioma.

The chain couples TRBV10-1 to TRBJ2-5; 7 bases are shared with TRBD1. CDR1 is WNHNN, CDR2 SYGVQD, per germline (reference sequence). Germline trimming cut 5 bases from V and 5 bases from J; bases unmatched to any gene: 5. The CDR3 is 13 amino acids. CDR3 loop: CASSRQGLETQYF. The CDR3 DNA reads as TGCGCCAGCAGTAGACAGGGTTTGGAGACCCAGTACTTC.

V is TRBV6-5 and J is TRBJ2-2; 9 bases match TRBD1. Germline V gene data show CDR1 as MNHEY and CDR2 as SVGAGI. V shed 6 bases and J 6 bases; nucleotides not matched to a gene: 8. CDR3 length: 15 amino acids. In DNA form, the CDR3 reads TGTGCCAGCAGGAGAGGACAGGGGAGATCCGGGGAGCTGTTTTTT. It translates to CASRRGQGRSGELFF.

CDR3 nucleotides: TGTGCCACCGAGGCCGGGTCTCGAGGCAAGCAGTACTTC. Translating it yields CATEAGSRGKQYF. The chain couples TRBV5-4 to TRBJ2-7; D not resolved. Trimming removed 9 bases at V and 8 bases at J, with 21 bases between. The V gene's germline CDR1 is SGHNT and CDR2 YYREEE (reference sequence). This CDR3 has 13 amino acids. Using reference TRBV5-4 and TRBJ2-7 for the parts outside the CDR3, the full variable domain is ETGVTQSPTHLIKTRGQQVTLRCSSQSGHNTVSWYQQALGQGPQFIFQYYREEENGRGNFPPRFSGLQFPNYSSELNVNALELDDSALYLCATEAGSRGKQYFGPGTRLTVT.

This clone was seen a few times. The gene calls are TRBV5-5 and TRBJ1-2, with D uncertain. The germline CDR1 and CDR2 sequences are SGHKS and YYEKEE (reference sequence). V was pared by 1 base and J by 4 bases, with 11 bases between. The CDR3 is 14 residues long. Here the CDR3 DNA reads TGTGCCAGCAGCTTGATCCCCGTCCCCTATGGCTACACCTTC. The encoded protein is CASSLIPVPYGYTF.